Listed here are 13 T cell receptor beta chains from one sample, sequenced in a study of control samples from healthy donors and cancer patients. Here immunoSEQ multiplex PCR was the method, and the copy in TCRdb shows in-frame clones only, minus some. The table records around 100,000 clones, about 85% of them present only once. Sequenced: blood. The receptors derive from an older woman in good health.

The CDR3 here is CASSPGTGMTSRQPQHF. CDR3 in DNA: TGTGCCAGCAGCCCTGGGACAGGGATGACGTCGAGGCAGCCCCAGCATTTT. The gene calls are TRBV7-8 and TRBJ1-5, with TRBD1 matching over 9 bases. CDR1 SGHVS and CDR2 FQNEAQ come from the germline V gene. CDR3 length equals 17 residues. V trimming: 5 bases; J trimming: 7 bases; junction bases outside the gene matches: 15.

This clone was observed a single time. The V and J genes are TRBV29-1 and TRBJ2-1; tentative D call: TRBD2 (6 bases). The CDR3 length is 13 residues. Trimming left V 2 bases short and J 6 bases short, with 11 bases between. The germline CDR1 and CDR2 sequences are SQVTM and ANQGSEA. The CDR3 spells CSVEQDYFNEQFF. CDR3 nucleotides: TGCAGCGTTGAACAGGACTACTTCAATGAGCAGTTCTTC.

The chain has TRBV29-1 and TRBJ2-1; D ambiguous. The V end lost 7 bases, the J end lost 4 bases, and 11 bases lay between the germline ends. This CDR3 has 12 amino acids. Germline-derived CDR1 and CDR2 are SQVTM and ANQGSEA. CDR3 DNA sequence: TGCAGCGCCGCCCGGAATTACAATGAGCAGTTCTTC. It translates to CSAARNYNEQFF.

The gene calls are TRBV7-9 and TRBJ1-1; possible D gene TRBD1, 6 bases. With 5 bases removed from V and 6 bases from J, the gap between germline ends came to 13 bases. The germline gives CDR1 SEHNR, CDR2 FQNEAQ (reference sequence). This CDR3 contains 13 residues. As DNA, the CDR3 is TGTGCCAGCAGCGCCACAGGGAGCGCTGAAGCTTTCTTT. Amino acids: CASSATGSAEAFF.

This clone was detected a few times. The chain employs TRBV6-5 and TRBJ1-2; perhaps TRBD1 as D (5 bases). The CDR3 runs to 14 residues. V was clipped by 7 bases and J by 8 bases, with 20 bases between them. Germline CDR1 reads MNHEY; CDR2 reads SVGAGI. DNA for the CDR3: TGTGCCAGCAAAAGGAACCCCCGGGGCTTAGGCTACACCTTC. Its translation: CASKRNPRGLGYTF.

The chain recombines TRBV9 with TRBJ1-3; 7 bases are a match to TRBD1. The V segment lost 5 bases and the J segment 4 bases; nucleotides outside the gene matches: 6. Germline values: CDR1 SGDLS, CDR2 YYNGEE. There are 14 residues in the CDR3. CDR3 sequence (DNA): TGTGCCAGCAGTAGGCAGGGGGAAGGAAACACCATATATTTT. This translates into CASSRQGEGNTIYF.

Of note for this clone: Within the sample, other DNA sequences also encode this same CDR3. The V gene is TRBV18, the J gene TRBJ2-7; 12 bases fit TRBD2. The CDR3 covers 14 residues. Looked up from germline, CDR1 is KGHSH and CDR2 is LQKENI. Trimming took 4 bases from V and 3 from J; bases not matched to a gene: 1. In DNA form, the CDR3 reads TGTGCCAGCTCACGGGGACTAGCGGGCTACGAGCAGTACTTC. Its protein product is CASSRGLAGYEQYF.

The chain employs TRBV18 and TRBJ2-4; 8 bases agree with TRBD1. Per the germline V gene, CDR1 is KGHSH and CDR2 is LQKENI. The CDR3 is 15 residues long. Losses at the gene ends were 1 base for V and 8 bases for J; bases not matched to a gene: 7. The CDR3, as DNA: TGTGCCAGCTCACCACTTGCACAGGGGGGAGACATTCAGTACTTC. Amino acids: CASSPLAQGGDIQYF.

The chain combines TRBV7-2 with TRBJ1-2, with 10 positions matching TRBD1. CDR1 is SGHTA and CDR2 is FQGNSA in the germline V gene. The CDR3 totals 16 residues. Trimming cost V 0 bases and J 5 bases; bases outside gene matches: 6. CDR3 sequence: CASSLALGTGVYGYTF. The CDR3 DNA reads as TGTGCCAGCAGCTTAGCGTTGGGGACAGGGGTGTATGGCTACACCTTC.

The J gene is TRBJ1-1, the V gene TRBV6-5; perhaps TRBD1 as D (6 bases). The CDR3 loop spans 13 amino acids. The germline gives CDR1 MNHEY, CDR2 SVGAGI. With 10 bases removed from V and 6 bases from J, the gap between germline ends came to 18 bases. The CDR3 region is CAIGGARKAEAFF. The DNA of the CDR3 is TGTGCCATCGGGGGCGCCAGGAAGGCTGAAGCTTTCTTT.

The chain couples TRBV6-5 to TRBJ1-4; 10 positions agree with TRBD1. The CDR3 covers 16 residues. Germline trimming cut 0 bases from V and 7 bases from J; bases unmatched to any gene: 5. Germline lookup yields CDR1 MNHEY and CDR2 SVGAGI. In DNA, the CDR3 is TGTGCCAGCAGTTACTCGTCGACAGGGGGCGTTGAAAAACTGTTTTTT. Encoded protein: CASSYSSTGGVEKLFF.

This chain joins TRBV6-5 and TRBJ1-2; D is possibly TRBD1 (6 bases). The CDR3 contains 16 residues. Deletions cut 1 base from V and 5 bases from J, with 17 bases between. Germline V gene sequence: CDR1 MNHEY, CDR2 SVGAGI. The CDR3 loop reads CASSYFSDGGPYGYTF. CDR3 DNA: TGTGCCAGCAGTTACTTCTCAGACGGGGGCCCGTATGGCTACACCTTC.

The rearrangement joins TRBV4-3 to TRBJ2-7; a possible D gene is TRBD2 (6 bases). V gave up 0 bases and J gave up 0 bases, with 12 bases separating them. Per the germline V gene, CDR1 is LGHNA and CDR2 is YSLEER. The CDR3 spans 16 residues. The CDR3 loop reads CASSQDAGGVSYEQYF. The CDR3 region has the DNA TGCGCCAGCAGCCAAGATGCAGGCGGGGTCTCCTACGAGCAGTACTTC.